The 25 T cell receptor beta chains listed next were all sequenced from one sample in a study of CXCR3-negative and CXCR3-positive naive CD8 T cells. Study-level findings and limits: CXCR3-negative naive cells had less hydrophobic TRB CDR3s than did CXCR3-positive naive cells.

TRB cDNA was prepared as libraries by UMI-labeled 5' RACE. TCRdb reanalyzed the 5' RACE reads and collapses them to one entry per CDR3 protein, without DNA. The sample totals approximately 90,000 distinct CDR3 sequences. These receptors' antigens are unknown. The sample taken for sequencing was naive CXCR3+ CD8+ T cells from blood. As to subset: CD45RO-CCR7+CD27+CD95- naive CD8+ T cells expressing CXCR3 (TNR3+). Receptors originate from a human donor in good health. Some clones in this sample may be carry-over from other donors' samples.

The rearrangement links TRBV29-1 to TRBJ1-5; lacking DNA, the TRBD1 call made by TCRdb goes unchecked. CDR1 is SQVTM and CDR2 is ANQGSEA in the germline V gene. The CDR3 loop spans 14 amino acids. CDR3 sequence: CSVRQGSASEPQHF.

The CDR3 is CASSYAGGSQPQHF. The V gene is TRBV6-6, the J gene TRBJ1-5; TCRdb calls TRBD1, which cannot be checked without DNA. CDR1 is MNHNY, CDR2 SVGAGI, per germline (reference sequence). This CDR3 contains 14 residues.

The chain combines TRBV15 with TRBJ2-6. The germline V gene encodes CDR1 LNHNV and CDR2 YYDKDF (reference sequence). This CDR3 region has 15 residues. CDR3: CATTRTGSGANVLTF.

The rearrangement uses TRBV4-1 and TRBJ1-2. CDR1 is MGHRA and CDR2 is YSYEKL in the germline V gene. The CDR3 runs to 14 residues. The CDR3 reads CASTTIGDTYGYTF.

The chain uses TRBV27 and TRBJ1-1; TCRdb names TRBD1, which stays unverified in the absence of DNA. The CDR3 length is 14 residues. CDR1 and CDR2 (germline): MNHEY, SMNVEV (reference sequence). The CDR3 spells CASSLTGLNTEAFF.

The chain's CDR3 is CASSFRGRDYGYTF. The chain couples TRBV5-5 to TRBJ1-2; checking the TCRdb D call of TRBD1 is not possible without DNA. CDR1 and CDR2 (germline): SGHKS, YYEKEE (reference sequence). CDR3 size: 14 residues.

The V gene is TRBV10-2, the J gene TRBJ2-7; lacking DNA, the TRBD1 call made by TCRdb goes unchecked. The germline V gene has CDR1 WSHSY and CDR2 SAAADI. The length of the CDR3 is 13 residues. CDR3 region: CASNGDGAYEQYF.

The chain carries TRBV4-3 and TRBJ2-3; the TCRdb call, TRBD1, lacks DNA for checking. Germline loops: CDR1 LGHNA, CDR2 YSLEER. The length of the CDR3 is 15 residues. Here the CDR3 reads CASSQDRTGADTQYF.

The chain employs TRBV20-1 and TRBJ1-2; TCRdb calls TRBD1, which cannot be checked without DNA. Germline values: CDR1 DFQATT, CDR2 SNEGSKA (reference sequence). The CDR3 sequence is 14 residues long. The CDR3 is CSASVNRGANGYTF.

The V call is TRBV14, the J call TRBJ2-1. Germline V gene sequence: CDR1 SGHDN, CDR2 FVKESK. The length of the CDR3 is 11 residues. The CDR3 region is CASTFWNEQFF.

The chain joins TRBV28 to TRBJ2-3; the D call of TRBD2 rests on TCRdb alone, since no DNA is present to check it. CDR3 length: 14 amino acids. The germline V gene encodes CDR1 MDHEN and CDR2 SYDVKM. CDR3 amino acids: CASNLIADTDTQYF.

CDR3 loop: CASSLEDRAPHPAHEQYF. This chain uses TRBV7-8 with TRBJ2-7; TCRdb picks TRBD1, but there is no DNA to check that call. The CDR3 is 18 residues long. CDR1 SGHVS and CDR2 FQNEAQ come from the germline V gene. The full variable domain, its missing parts supplied by reference TRBV7-8 and TRBJ2-7, is GAGVSQSPRYKVAKRGQDVALRCDPISGHVSLFWYQQALGQGPEFLTYFQNEAQLDKSGLPSDRFFAERPEGSVSTLKIQRTQQEDSAVYLCASSLEDRAPHPAHEQYFGPGTRLTVT.

This chain's CDR3 is CASRRTGNEQFF. The J gene is TRBJ2-1, the V gene TRBV28; there is no DNA to check the TCRdb D call of TRBD1. Looked up from germline, CDR1 is MDHEN and CDR2 is SYDVKM. This CDR3 has 12 amino acids.

The J gene is TRBJ1-2, the V gene TRBV20-1; TCRdb picks TRBD1, but there is no DNA to check that call. Germline V lookup: CDR1 DFQATT, CDR2 SNEGSKA (reference sequence). The CDR3 totals 16 residues. The CDR3 is CSAPNLIRGNDYGYTF.

J is TRBJ2-2 and V is TRBV28; TCRdb designates TRBD1, a call that cannot be tested without DNA. The V gene's germline CDR1 is MDHEN and CDR2 SYDVKM. This CDR3 is built from 14 residues. CDR3 residues: CASSLPGPPGELFF.

This rearrangement joins TRBV7-6 to TRBJ2-1. The CDR3 has 14 amino acids. In germline, CDR1 is SGHVS, CDR2 FNYEAQ. The CDR3 protein is CASSLEVSRDEQFF.

V usage is TRBV12-3 or TRBV12-4 and J usage is TRBJ2-7; TCRdb designates TRBD1, a call that cannot be tested without DNA. This CDR3 has 14 residues. The CDR3: CASSLHAQGGEQYF.

The J gene is TRBJ2-6, the V gene TRBV28; the D gene TCRdb calls, TRBD1, cannot be checked with no DNA. This CDR3 is 18 amino acids long. Looked up from germline, CDR1 is MDHEN and CDR2 is SYDVKM. The CDR3 loop reads CASSLAWSGPSGANVLTF.

This chain uses TRBV27 with TRBJ2-2. The CDR3 sequence is 14 residues long. Germline V gene lookup returns CDR1 MNHEY and CDR2 SMNVEV (reference sequence). The CDR3 loop reads CASTLGGNTGELFF.

This chain uses TRBV5-1 with TRBJ1-1; without DNA, the TCRdb call of TRBD1 cannot be checked. Germline CDR1 and CDR2: SGHRS and YFSETQ. This CDR3 comprises 14 residues. CDR3 loop: CASSWTGTGSEAFF.

CDR3 loop: CASSADRGNTEAFF. The gene calls are TRBV12-3 or TRBV12-4 and TRBJ1-1; TCRdb selects TRBD1, and the lack of DNA leaves this call unchecked. The CDR3 consists of 14 residues.

The chain links TRBV2 to TRBJ2-1; TCRdb reports TRBD1, a call that lacks DNA to check it against. The germline V gene has CDR1 SNHLY and CDR2 FYNNEI. CDR3 size: 17 residues. The CDR3 spells CASKRSGGGLIYNEQFF.

This chain links TRBV20-1 with TRBJ2-5; without DNA, the TCRdb call of TRBD2 cannot be checked. Germline loops: CDR1 DFQATT, CDR2 SNEGSKA (reference sequence). The CDR3 consists of 14 residues. The CDR3 sequence is CSASLAGDYETQYF.

This rearrangement joins TRBV29-1 to TRBJ2-6; TCRdb proposes TRBD1, but this gene call is untestable without DNA. Germline V gene lookup returns CDR1 SQVTM and CDR2 ANQGSEA. CDR3 length: 17 amino acids. CDR3 region: CSVDSGTGVSGANVLTF.

This chain joins TRBV2 and TRBJ2-4; TCRdb reports TRBD1, a call that lacks DNA to check it against. The CDR3 spans 13 residues. Germline values: CDR1 SNHLY, CDR2 FYNNEI. The CDR3 loop is CASAGTHKNIQYF.